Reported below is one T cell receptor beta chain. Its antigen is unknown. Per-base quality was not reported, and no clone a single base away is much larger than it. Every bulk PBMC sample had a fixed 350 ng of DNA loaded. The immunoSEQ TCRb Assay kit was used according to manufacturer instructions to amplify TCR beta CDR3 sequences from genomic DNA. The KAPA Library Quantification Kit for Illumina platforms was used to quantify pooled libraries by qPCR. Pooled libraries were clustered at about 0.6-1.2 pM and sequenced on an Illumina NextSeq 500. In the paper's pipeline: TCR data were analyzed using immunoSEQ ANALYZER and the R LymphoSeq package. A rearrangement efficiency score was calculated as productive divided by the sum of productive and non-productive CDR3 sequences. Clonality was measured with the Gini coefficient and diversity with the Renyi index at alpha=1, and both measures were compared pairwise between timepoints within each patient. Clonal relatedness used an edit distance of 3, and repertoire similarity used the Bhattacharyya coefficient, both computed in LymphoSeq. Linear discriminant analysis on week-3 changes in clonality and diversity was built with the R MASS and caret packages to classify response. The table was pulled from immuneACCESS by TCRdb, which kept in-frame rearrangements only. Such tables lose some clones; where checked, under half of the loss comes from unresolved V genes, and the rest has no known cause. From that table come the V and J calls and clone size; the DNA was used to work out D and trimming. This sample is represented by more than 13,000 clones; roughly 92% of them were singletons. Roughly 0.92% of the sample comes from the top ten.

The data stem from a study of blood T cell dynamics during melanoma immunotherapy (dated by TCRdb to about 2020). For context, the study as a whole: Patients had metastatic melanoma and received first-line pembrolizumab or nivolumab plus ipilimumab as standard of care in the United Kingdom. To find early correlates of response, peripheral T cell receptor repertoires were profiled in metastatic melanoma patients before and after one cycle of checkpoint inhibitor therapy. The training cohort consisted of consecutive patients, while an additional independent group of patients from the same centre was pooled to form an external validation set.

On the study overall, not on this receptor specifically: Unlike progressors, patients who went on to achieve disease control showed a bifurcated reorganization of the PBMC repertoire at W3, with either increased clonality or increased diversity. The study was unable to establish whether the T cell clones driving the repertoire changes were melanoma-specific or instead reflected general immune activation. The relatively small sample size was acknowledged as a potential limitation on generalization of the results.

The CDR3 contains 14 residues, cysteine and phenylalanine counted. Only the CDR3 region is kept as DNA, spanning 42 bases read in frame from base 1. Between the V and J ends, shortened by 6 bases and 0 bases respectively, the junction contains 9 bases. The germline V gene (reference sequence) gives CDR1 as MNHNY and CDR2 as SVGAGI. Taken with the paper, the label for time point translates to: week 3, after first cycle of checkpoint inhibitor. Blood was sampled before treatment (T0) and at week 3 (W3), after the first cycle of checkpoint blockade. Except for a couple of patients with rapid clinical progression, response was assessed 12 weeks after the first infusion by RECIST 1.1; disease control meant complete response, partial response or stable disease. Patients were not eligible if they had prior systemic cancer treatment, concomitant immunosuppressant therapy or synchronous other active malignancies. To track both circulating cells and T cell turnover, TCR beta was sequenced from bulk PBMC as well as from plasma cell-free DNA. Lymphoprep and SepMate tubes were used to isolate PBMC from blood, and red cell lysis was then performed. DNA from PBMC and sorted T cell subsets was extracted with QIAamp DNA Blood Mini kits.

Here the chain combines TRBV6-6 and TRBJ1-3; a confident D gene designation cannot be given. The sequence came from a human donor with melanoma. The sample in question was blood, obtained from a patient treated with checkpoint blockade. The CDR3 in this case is CASSPSSSGNTIYF. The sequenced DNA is TGTGCCAGCAGCCCTAGTAGCTCTGGAAACACCATATATTTT.